The 10 T cell receptor beta chains given below trace back to one sample, sequenced in a study of T cells after yellow fever vaccination. TCRdb re-called the 5' RACE reads through MiXCR, storing one row per CDR3 protein. The sample consists of a few hundred thousand distinct CDR3 sequences, 7.5% to 9.5% of them appearing once. The material sequenced was CD4+ T cells sorted from PBMCs, taken 5 days after the yellow fever booster vaccination. These receptors originate from a man aged 18 to 30 who received the YFV17D yellow fever vaccine.

There are many counts of this clonotype. This sequence joins TRBV5-4 and TRBJ2-1; maybe TRBD2 (6 bases). V lost 6 bases to trimming and J lost 5 bases, with 18 bases between them. The germline V gene has CDR1 SGHNT and CDR2 YYREEE (reference sequence). CDR3 length: 15 residues. DNA for the CDR3: TGTGCCAGCACCCGGCGGGACCTACTGAACAATGAGCAGTTCTTC. As protein: CASTRRDLLNNEQFF.

This chain uses TRBV11-2 with TRBJ2-3; 15 positions agree with TRBD2. Germline V CDR1 and CDR2: SGHAT, FQNNGV. V trimming: 6 bases; J trimming: 5 bases; junction bases outside the gene matches: 12. This CDR3 comprises 18 residues. The CDR3 loop is CASRKALGLAGGEDTQYF. CDR3 coding DNA: TGTGCCAGCAGAAAGGCGTTGGGACTAGCGGGGGGCGAAGATACGCAGTATTTT.

This clonotype was counted only a few times. This sequence joins TRBV18 and TRBJ1-6, with 8 positions matching TRBD1. Germline loops: CDR1 KGHSH, CDR2 LQKENI. V trimming: 6 bases; J trimming: 11 bases; junction bases outside the gene matches: 3. The CDR3 is 12 residues long. In DNA form, the CDR3 reads TGTGCCAGCTCCGACAGGGGCGCACCCCTCCACTTT. Translated, it gives CASSDRGAPLHF.

V is TRBV2 and J is TRBJ2-3; 8 bases fit TRBD1. The CDR3 has 14 residues. Trimming took 8 bases from V and 4 from J; bases not matched to a gene: 8. Per the germline V gene, CDR1 is SNHLY and CDR2 is FYNNEI. CDR3 protein: CASGLGQGSDTQYF. The CDR3, as DNA: TGTGCCAGCGGGCTAGGACAGGGATCAGATACGCAGTATTTT.

This clonotype was recorded at least ten times. The V and J genes are TRBV5-1 and TRBJ2-1; 7 nucleotides agree with TRBD2. The CDR3 covers 16 residues. Trimming took 3 bases from V and 1 from J; bases not matched to a gene: 7. Germline V gene lookup returns CDR1 SGHRS and CDR2 YFSETQ. The chain's CDR3 is CASSYFGGGSYNEQFF. The CDR3 bases are TGCGCCAGCAGCTACTTTGGCGGGGGATCCTACAATGAGCAGTTCTTC.

This clonotype has just a few counts. The chain combines TRBV15 with TRBJ2-7; the match to TRBD2 covers 8 bases. The V gene's germline CDR1 is LNHNV and CDR2 YYDKDF (reference sequence). V lost 1 base to trimming and J lost 7 bases; unmatched junction nucleotides: 9. The CDR3 runs to 15 residues. The CDR3 sequence is CATSRGGGTTREQYV. CDR3 coding DNA: TGTGCCACCAGCAGAGGCGGGGGGACAACTAGAGAGCAGTACGTC.

This clonotype was counted at least ten times. This chain uses TRBV24-1 with TRBJ2-2; D possibly uses TRBD1 or TRBD2 (5 bases each). The germline CDR1 and CDR2 sequences are KGHDR and SFDVKD. CDR3 length equals 15 residues. The V gene lost 3 bases and the J gene lost 4 bases, with 11 bases spanning the gap. In nucleotides, the CDR3 is TGTGCCACCAGTGATCCGGGACGCATCACCGGGGAGCTGTTTTTT. Its protein product is CATSDPGRITGELFF.

This clonotype was counted ten times or more. The chain joins TRBV7-6 to TRBJ2-5; D gene ambiguous. CDR1 is SGHVS and CDR2 is FNYEAQ in the germline V gene. CDR3 size: 13 residues. The ends were cut back, 0 bases at V and 5 bases at J, with 7 bases in the middle. The CDR3 bases are TGTGCCAGCAGCTTAGCGGCGCAGGAGACCCAGTACTTC. As protein: CASSLAAQETQYF. Full variable domain (missing parts from reference TRBV7-6 and TRBJ2-5): GAGVSQSPRYKVTKRGQDVALRCDPISGHVSLYWYRQALGQGPEFLTYFNYEAQQDKSGLPNDRFSAERPEGSISTLTIQRTEQRDSAMYRCASSLAAQETQYFGPGTRLLVL.

The table lists this clonotype with a few counts. The rearrangement links TRBV7-3 to TRBJ2-2; D call uncertain. V dropped 2 bases and J dropped 0 bases, with 7 bases sitting between them. Per germline, CDR1 SGHTA and CDR2 FQGTGA. The CDR3 has 15 residues. The CDR3 DNA sequence: TGTGCCAGCAGCTTATCGGCGGCGAACACCGGGGAGCTGTTTTTT. Protein sequence: CASSLSAANTGELFF.

There are a few counts of this clonotype. This chain connects TRBV15 to TRBJ2-3; 10 nucleotides agree with TRBD2. V dropped 5 bases and J dropped 5; count of bases not matched to a gene: 4. The CDR3 extends over 14 amino acids. Germline CDR1 and CDR2: LNHNV and YYDKDF (reference sequence). The CDR3 bases are TGTGCCACCAGCGTAACTAGCGGGGTAGATACGCAGTATTTT. As protein: CATSVTSGVDTQYF.